This TCR beta chain was retrieved from a study of control samples from healthy donors and cancer patients. Sequencing was performed with immunoSEQ multiplex PCR; in TCRdb, only in-frame clones are kept and a portion is missing. Counted here are roughly 130,000 clones, around nine tenths occurring once; the ten biggest clones make up approximately 3.2%. The V and J ends lost 3 bases and 5 bases respectively, with 31 bases between them. Germline loops: CDR1 MNHEY, CDR2 SMNVEV (reference sequence). This CDR3 spans 20 amino acids. The receptor was isolated from a man aged 50-60 years in good health. V usage is TRBV27 and J usage is TRBJ2-5, with no clear D. The sample taken for sequencing was blood. The CDR3 spells CASSFKLLDAGHNIWETQYF. CDR3 bases: TGTGCCAGCAGTTTTAAACTCTTGGACGCCGGCCATAATATTTGGGAGACCCAGTACTTC.